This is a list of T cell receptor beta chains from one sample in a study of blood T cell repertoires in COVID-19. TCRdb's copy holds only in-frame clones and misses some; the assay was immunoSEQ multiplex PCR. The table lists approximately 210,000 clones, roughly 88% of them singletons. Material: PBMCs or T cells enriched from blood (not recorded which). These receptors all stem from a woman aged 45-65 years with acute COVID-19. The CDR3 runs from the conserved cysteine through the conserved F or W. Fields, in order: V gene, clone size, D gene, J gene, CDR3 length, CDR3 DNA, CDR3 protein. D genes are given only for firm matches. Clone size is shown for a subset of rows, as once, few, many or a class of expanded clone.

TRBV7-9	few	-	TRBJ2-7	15	TGTGCCAGCAGCTCGGGGACTGAACCTCGCTACGAGCAGTACTTC	CASSSGTEPRYEQYF
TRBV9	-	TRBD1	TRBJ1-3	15	TGTGCCAGCAGCGTCGACAGGGTCTCTGGAAACACCATATATTTT	CASSVDRVSGNTIYF
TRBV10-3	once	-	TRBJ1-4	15	TGTGCCATCAGGGAAGACGGGGGGAGTTCAAAAAAACTGTTTTTT	CAIREDGGSSKKLFF
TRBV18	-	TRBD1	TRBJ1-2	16	TGTGCCAGCTCACCGACAGGGGAGCCACTTAACTATGGCTACACCTTC	CASSPTGEPLNYGYTF
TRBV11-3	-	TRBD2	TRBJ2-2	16	TGTGCCAGCAGCTCATCCGGGACTAGCGGGACCGGGGAGCTGTTTTTT	CASSSSGTSGTGELFF
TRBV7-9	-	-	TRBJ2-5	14	TGTGCCAGCAGCTTAGGTACAGGGCTGAAGACCCAGTACTTC	CASSLGTGLKTQYF
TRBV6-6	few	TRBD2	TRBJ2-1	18	TGTGCCAGCAGTCACGGACTAGCGGGAGGTAGCTCCTACAATGAGCAGTTCTTC	CASSHGLAGGSSYNEQFF
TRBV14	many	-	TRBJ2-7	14	TGTGCCAGCAGCCAAGATTTGGGGCCCTACGAGCAGTACTTC	CASSQDLGPYEQYF
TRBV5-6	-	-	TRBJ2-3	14	TGTGCCAGCAGCTTGAGCCACAGCACAGATACGCAGTATTTT	CASSLSHSTDTQYF
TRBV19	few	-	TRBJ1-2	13	TGTGCCAGTAGTTTGGCAGGGGACTATGGCTACACCTTC	CASSLAGDYGYTF
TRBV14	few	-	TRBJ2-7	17	TGTGCCAGCAGCCAAGGGTATCTCAGGGGTGGTTCCTACGAGCAGTACTTC	CASSQGYLRGGSYEQYF
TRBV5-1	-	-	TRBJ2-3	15	TGCGCCAGCAGCTTCGGACAGTGGCCCACAGATACGCAGTATTTT	CASSFGQWPTDTQYF
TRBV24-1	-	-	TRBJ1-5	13	TGTGCCACCAGTGATTTGCATGGGGCGCCCCAGCATTTT	CATSDLHGAPQHF
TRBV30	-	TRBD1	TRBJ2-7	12	TGTGCCCAGGACAGGGTGGGTCTCGAGCAGTACTTC	CAQDRVGLEQYF
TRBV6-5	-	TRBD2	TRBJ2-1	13	TGTGCCAGCAGTTCCGGACTAGCGGTGGAGCAGTTCTTC	CASSSGLAVEQFF
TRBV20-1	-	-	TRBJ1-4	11	TGCAGTGCTAGAGGTGGCGAAAAACTGTTTTTT	CSARGGEKLFF
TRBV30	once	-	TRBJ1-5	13	TGTGCCTGGGCCTCCAGGGACAATCAGCCCCAGCATTTT	CAWASRDNQPQHF
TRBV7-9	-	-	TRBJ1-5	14	TGTGCCAGCAGCCGCAGGGGAGTCAATCAGCCCCAGCATTTT	CASSRRGVNQPQHF
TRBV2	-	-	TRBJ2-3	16	TGTGCCAGGGTACCATTGGGCATCCATGCGATTCGTACGCAGTATTTT	CARVPLGIHAIRTQYF
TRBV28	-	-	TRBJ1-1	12	TGTGCCAGCGAAACCCCGGGGACTGAAGCTTTCTTT	CASETPGTEAFF
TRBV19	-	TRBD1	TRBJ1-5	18	TGTGCCAGTAGTGGGGAGACAGGGGGCCCATATAGCAATCAGCCCCAGCATTTT	CASSGETGGPYSNQPQHF
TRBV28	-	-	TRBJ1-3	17	TGTGCCAGCAGTTTAGTCCTTGGGGCCCTAGGGTCGAACACCATATATTTT	CASSLVLGALGSNTIYF